These T cell receptor beta chains were read from a single sample in a study of blood T cells in healthy people across ages. TCRdb processed the 5' RACE reads anew with MiXCR; each CDR3 protein has one entry. The sample records about 800,000 distinct CDR3 sequences, 20% to 25% being singletons. The data also belong to a second study, concerning T cells of mothers and their children.

Sequencing used blood. These receptors were obtained from a boy aged 10-17 years in good health. CDR3s include the opening cysteine and the closing phenylalanine or tryptophan. D genes are given only for firm matches. Some rows have no size entry. The others give once, few or many, or a class for an expanded clone.

NA | TRBD1 | TRBJ2-3 | TRBV18 | CASSPLTGADTQYF | TGTGCCAGCTCACCATTAACAGGGGCAGATACGCAGTATTTT
NA | TRBD2 | TRBJ2-5 | TRBV19 | CASSGLAGYETQYF | TGTGCCAGTAGTGGGCTAGCGGGGTATGAGACCCAGTACTTC
NA | TRBD2 | TRBJ2-3 | TRBV20-1 | CSASLSSGVTPQDTQYF | TGCAGTGCCAGTTTGAGTAGCGGGGTCACCCCGCAGGATACGCAGTATTTT
few | TRBD1 | TRBJ2-7 | TRBV6-2/TRBV6-3 | CASSPTGTVGEQYF | TGTGCCAGCAGTCCAACCGGGACAGTCGGGGAGCAGTACTTC
few | TRBD1 | TRBJ2-5 | TRBV5-1 | CASSLGPLGTELQETQYF | TGCGCCAGCAGCTTGGGACCCCTCGGGACAGAGCTCCAAGAGACCCAGTACTTC
NA | TRBD1 | TRBJ2-5 | TRBV20-1 | CSAFPTGNQETQYF | TGCAGTGCTTTCCCGACAGGGAACCAAGAGACCCAGTACTTC
NA | TRBD2 | TRBJ2-1 | TRBV4-2 | CASSQAASGSRVYGEQFF | TGTGCCAGCAGCCAAGCAGCTAGCGGGAGTCGTGTTTACGGTGAGCAGTTCTTC
few | NA | TRBJ1-4 | TRBV6-6 | CASRGTTTNEKLFF | TGTGCCAGCCGCGGAACCACAACTAATGAAAAACTGTTTTTT
few | NA | TRBJ2-7 | TRBV7-2 | CASSLLLKPEQYF | TGTGCCAGCAGCTTATTACTAAAGCCTGAGCAGTACTTC
NA | NA | TRBJ2-1 | TRBV5-8 | CATPRPISYNEQFF | TGTGCCACCCCACGGCCTATTTCCTACAATGAGCAGTTCTTC
NA | NA | TRBJ2-5 | TRBV9 | CASSALTGMETQYF | TGTGCCAGCAGCGCGTTAACAGGGATGGAGACCCAGTACTTC
NA | TRBD1 | TRBJ1-1 | TRBV5-6 | CASSPDQGAFIEAFF | TGTGCCAGCAGCCCGGACCAGGGGGCATTTATTGAAGCTTTCTTT
NA | NA | TRBJ2-5 | TRBV27 | CASSLGPGIQYF | TGTGCCAGCAGTTTGGGACCGGGGATCCAGTACTTC
NA | NA | TRBJ1-1 | TRBV6-5 | CASSTGHMGNTEAFF | TGTGCCAGCAGTACGGGACATATGGGGAACACTGAAGCTTTCTTT
many | TRBD1 | TRBJ1-5 | TRBV18 | CASSPEDRGPSNQPQHF | TGTGCCAGCTCACCAGAAGACAGGGGACCTTCCAATCAGCCCCAGCATTTT
NA | NA | TRBJ2-5 | TRBV25-1 | CASSSSGVQETQYF | TGTGCCAGCAGTTCTTCAGGGGTCCAAGAGACCCAGTACTTC
NA | NA | TRBJ2-5 | TRBV10-3 | CAISDVVGGPYEQCF | TGTGCCATCAGTGATGTAGTTGGGGGTCCCTACGAGCAGTGCTTC